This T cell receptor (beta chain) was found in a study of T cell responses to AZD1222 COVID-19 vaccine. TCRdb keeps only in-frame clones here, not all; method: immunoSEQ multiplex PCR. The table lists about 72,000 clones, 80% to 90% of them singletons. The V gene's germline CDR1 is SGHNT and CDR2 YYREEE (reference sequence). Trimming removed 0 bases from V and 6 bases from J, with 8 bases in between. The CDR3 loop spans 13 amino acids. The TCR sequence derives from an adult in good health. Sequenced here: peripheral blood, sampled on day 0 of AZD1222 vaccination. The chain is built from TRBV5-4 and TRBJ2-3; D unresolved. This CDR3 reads CASSLELFDTQYF. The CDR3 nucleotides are TGTGCCAGCAGCTTGGAGCTCTTTGATACGCAGTATTTT. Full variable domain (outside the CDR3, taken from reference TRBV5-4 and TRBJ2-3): ETGVTQSPTHLIKTRGQQVTLRCSSQSGHNTVSWYQQALGQGPQFIFQYYREEENGRGNFPPRFSGLQFPNYSSELNVNALELDDSALYLCASSLELFDTQYFGPGTRLTVL.